The 32 T cell receptor beta chains in this list originate from one sample, sequenced in a study of T cells in Graves' hyperthyroidism and ophthalmopathy. TCR beta CDR3 regions were amplified from RNA. In the first-round RT-PCR of the TCR CDR3, the HTBI primer set was used. A single record per CDR3 protein comes from TCRdb applying MiXCR to the multiplex PCR reads. The sample shows approximately 510,000 distinct CDR3 sequences, less than 25% of them seen only once. Sample: blood. These receptors all stem from a man younger than 35 with Graves' hyperthyroidism.

This clonotype showed up just a few times. A much more abundant neighbour one base away suggests this may be a read error. This chain links TRBV28 with TRBJ2-4; 10 bases are shared with TRBD1. The CDR3 covers 14 residues. Germline lookup yields CDR1 MDHEN and CDR2 SYDVKM. CDR3 sequence reads: CASSFEGQGNIKYF. The CDR3 DNA is TGTGCCAGCAGTTTTGAGGGACAGGGGAACATTAAGTACTTC.

The chain couples TRBV18 to TRBJ1-6, with D hard to call. The germline CDR1 and CDR2 sequences are KGHSH and LQKENI. This CDR3 contains 15 residues. V gave up 2 bases and J gave up 7 bases, with 12 bases separating them. This CDR3 reads CASSPVEVINSPLHF. The CDR3 DNA is TGTGCCAGCTCACCAGTGGAGGTGATAAATTCACCCCTCCACTTT.

This clonotype was recorded many times. V usage is TRBV28 and J usage is TRBJ2-7; possibly TRBD1 or TRBD2 for D (6 bases each). This CDR3 spans 12 amino acids. Germline-derived CDR1 and CDR2 are MDHEN and SYDVKM. V lost 5 bases and J lost 8, with 13 bases in between. The CDR3 DNA reads TGTGCCAGCAGTCGCGGGGACATACAGCAGTACTTC. Translation gives CASSRGDIQQYF.

This clonotype has at least ten counts. This rearrangement joins TRBV5-1 to TRBJ1-2; the match to TRBD1 covers 8 bases. With V trimmed by 3 bases and J by 5 bases, 6 bases remained unmatched. Per the germline V gene, CDR1 is SGHRS and CDR2 is YFSETQ. The CDR3 runs 14 residues. As DNA, the CDR3 is TGCGCCAGCAGCTCTACGACAGGGGAGTATGGCTACACCTTC. As protein: CASSSTTGEYGYTF.

This clonotype was seen ten or more times. This rearrangement joins TRBV12-3 or TRBV12-4 to TRBJ1-3; the D is unclear. V lost 5 bases, J lost 4 bases, and 15 bases lay in between. CDR3 length: 15 amino acids. The CDR3 DNA reads TGTGCCAGCAGTCCCCCCTTTGGGGTCGGAAACACCATATATTTT. It codes for CASSPPFGVGNTIYF.

About this clonotype: Being one base from a much bigger clone, this may be a read error. The genes are TRBV7-8 and TRBJ2-7; D is uncertain. Germline V gene data show CDR1 as SGHVS and CDR2 as FQNEAQ. CDR3 size: 13 residues. The ends were cut back, 5 bases at V and 5 bases at J, with 13 bases in the middle. The CDR3 here is CASSQGTVHEQYF. CDR3 coding DNA: TGTGCCAGCAGCCAAGGCACAGTCCACGAGCAGTACTTC.

This clonotype was observed many times. This chain joins TRBV13 and TRBJ1-2; D gene uncertain. Germline V CDR1 and CDR2: PRHDT, FYEKMQ (reference sequence). V lost 0 bases, J lost 1 base, and 6 bases lay in between. CDR3 size: 14 residues. The CDR3 reads CASSLGPYNYGYTF. The CDR3 nucleotides are TGTGCCAGCAGCTTAGGGCCCTATAACTATGGCTACACCTTC.

The chain combines TRBV19 with TRBJ1-1; D gene ambiguous. Germline lookup yields CDR1 LNHDA and CDR2 SQIVND (reference sequence). There are 14 residues in the CDR3. The V and J ends lost 7 bases and 1 base respectively, with 13 bases between them. The CDR3 nucleotides read TGTGCCAGTATTTATTCTAGTAGGAACACTGAAGCTTTCTTT. Residues: CASIYSSRNTEAFF.

In this sample, this clonotype turned up a few times. V and J are TRBV28 and TRBJ1-1; 11 nucleotides line up with TRBD1. The CDR3 is 14 amino acids. V gave up 6 bases and J gave up 6 bases; unmatched junction bases: 6. Germline values: CDR1 MDHEN, CDR2 SYDVKM. CDR3 in amino acids: CASRTGQGGAEAFF. CDR3 bases: TGTGCCAGCAGAACGGGACAGGGGGGCGCTGAAGCTTTCTTT.

This clonotype has only one observation. The rearrangement joins TRBV6-5 to TRBJ2-7; TRBD2 matches at 8 bases. Germline loops: CDR1 MNHEY, CDR2 SVGAGI. The CDR3 extends over 17 amino acids. Trimming cost V 1 base and J 2 bases; bases outside gene matches: 10. Here the CDR3 reads CASSYFLGGVSTYEQYF. The CDR3 coding sequence is TGTGCCAGCAGTTACTTTCTCGGGGGGGTGAGCACCTACGAGCAGTACTTC.

This clonotype was counted a few times. The V gene is TRBV28, the J gene TRBJ1-1; possibly TRBD1 for D (6 bases). The length of the CDR3 is 15 residues. The germline CDR1 and CDR2 sequences are MDHEN and SYDVKM. V gave up 6 bases and J gave up 1 base, with 15 bases separating them. CDR3 sequence (DNA): TGTGCCAGCAGCCTCAAGGGGGAGAGGAACACTGAAGCTTTCTTT. As protein: CASSLKGERNTEAFF.

V and J are TRBV2 and TRBJ2-7, with D possibly TRBD1 on 5 matching bases. Trimming took 7 bases from V and 0 from J, leaving 10 bases between them. The germline V gene has CDR1 SNHLY and CDR2 FYNNEI. The CDR3 has 13 amino acids. Written as DNA, the CDR3 is TGTGCCAGCACCCCTGACAGCTCCTACGAGCAGTACTTC. This sequence encodes CASTPDSSYEQYF. Full variable domain (outside the CDR3, taken from reference TRBV2 and TRBJ2-7): EPEVTQTPSHQVTQMGQEVILRCVPISNHLYFYWYRQILGQKVEFLVSFYNNEISEKSEIFDDQFSVERPDGSNFTLKIRSTKLEDSAMYFCASTPDSSYEQYFGPGTRLTVT.

This clonotype was recorded a few times. Here the CDR3 DNA reads TGTGCCAGCAGCGATTACAGGGGTAACACCGGGGAGCTGTTTTTT. This codes for CASSDYRGNTGELFF. The chain recombines TRBV7-9 with TRBJ2-2; 7 nucleotides line up with TRBD1. This CDR3 has 15 residues. Germline CDR1 and CDR2: SEHNR and FQNEAQ (reference sequence). V was clipped by 5 bases and J by 2 bases; unmatched bases: 5.

Regarding this clonotype: A much larger clonotype is one base distant, so this may be a read error. The chain uses TRBV4-1 and TRBJ2-5; D is perhaps TRBD1 (6 bases). The CDR3 totals 13 residues. V was shortened by 8 bases and J by 1 base, with 11 bases between the two germline ends. Per germline, CDR1 MGHRA and CDR2 YSYEKL. CDR3 loop: CASARGFQETQYF. CDR3 bases: TGCGCCAGCGCGAGGGGGTTCCAAGAGACCCAGTACTTC.

This clonotype was observed at least ten times. The chain employs TRBV10-3 and TRBJ1-1, with D tentatively TRBD1 (5 bases). CDR1 and CDR2 (germline): ENHRY, SYGVKD. Trimming shortened V by 8 bases and J by 3 bases, and 13 bases separated the two germline ends. The CDR3 has 13 amino acids. As DNA, the CDR3 is TGTGCCATCCGGGGGAGGGCGGACACTGAAGCTTTCTTT. Encoded protein: CAIRGRADTEAFF.

This clonotype was seen ten or more times. The chain employs TRBV28 and TRBJ2-5; unclear D gene. CDR3 length: 14 residues. Deletions cut 2 bases from V and 0 bases from J, with 7 bases between. In germline, CDR1 is MDHEN, CDR2 SYDVKM. The CDR3 sequence: CASSLPGHQETQYF. The CDR3 coding sequence is TGTGCCAGCAGTTTACCCGGGCACCAAGAGACCCAGTACTTC.

This chain joins TRBV12-3 or TRBV12-4 and TRBJ2-2; 8 bases agree with TRBD1. J was trimmed by 5 bases and V by 6 bases; bases with no gene match: 5. This CDR3 contains 14 residues. CDR3 in DNA: TGTGCCAGCAGGCAGGGGGCGCTTACCGGGGAGCTGTTTTTT. This gives the protein CASRQGALTGELFF.

This clonotype showed up just a few times. The chain joins TRBV3-1 to TRBJ2-5; D not certain. V gave up 4 bases and J gave up 5 bases, with 20 bases separating them. This CDR3 spans 16 amino acids. Germline V lookup: CDR1 LGHDT, CDR2 YNNKEL (reference sequence). The CDR3 nucleotides are TGTGCCAGCAGCCCCTCGGTCTCCGCCGATTGGGAGACCCAGTACTTC. This encodes CASSPSVSADWETQYF.

The V gene is TRBV6-1, the J gene TRBJ1-2, with 8 positions matching TRBD1. Germline values: CDR1 MNHNS, CDR2 SASEGT. V was pared by 6 bases and J by 8 bases, with 8 bases of the junction left unmatched. This CDR3 has 13 amino acids. The CDR3 DNA follows: TGTGCCAGCAGCGAACAGACAGGGGAGGGCTACACCTTC. This encodes CASSEQTGEGYTF.

This clonotype was picked up many times. This sequence joins TRBV29-1 and TRBJ2-7; D perhaps matches TRBD1 (6 bases). V lost 4 bases, J lost 3 bases, and 13 bases lay in between. CDR3 size: 13 residues. The germline gives CDR1 SQVTM, CDR2 ANQGSEA. CDR3 nucleotide sequence: TGCAGCGTTGGGCCCAGGGGTCTCTACGAGCAGTACTTC. It codes for CSVGPRGLYEQYF.

The chain recombines TRBV6-1 with TRBJ1-1; D perhaps matches TRBD1 (5 bases). There are 14 residues in the CDR3. V lost 7 bases and J lost 1, with 13 bases in between. The germline V gene encodes CDR1 MNHNS and CDR2 SASEGT. CDR3 protein: CASTSDRENTEAFF. CDR3 sequence (DNA): TGTGCCAGCACCTCCGACAGAGAGAACACTGAAGCTTTCTTT.

This clonotype was seen many times. This sequence joins TRBV5-1 and TRBJ1-3, with 7 bases identical to TRBD1. Germline trimming cut 5 bases from V and 0 bases from J; bases unmatched to any gene: 8. Germline CDR1 reads SGHRS; CDR2 reads YFSETQ. The CDR3 has 16 residues. CDR3 sequence reads: CASRRDSGSSGNTIYF. In DNA form, the CDR3 reads TGCGCCAGCAGACGGGACAGTGGGAGCTCTGGAAACACCATATATTTT. The entire variable domain, with the rest obtained from reference TRBV5-1 and TRBJ1-3, is as follows: KAGVTQTPRYLIKTRGQQVTLSCSPISGHRSVSWYQQTPGQGLQFLFEYFSETQRNKGNFPGRFSGRQFSNSRSEMNVSTLELGDSALYLCASRRDSGSSGNTIYFGEGSWLTVV.

This clonotype was counted ten times or more. V gene TRBV30 combines with J gene TRBJ2-7; 11 nucleotides line up with TRBD2. The CDR3 sequence is 14 residues long. Germline V gene lookup returns CDR1 GTSNPN and CDR2 SVGIG (reference sequence). Unmatched junction bases numbered 6, after V lost 8 bases and J lost 0 bases. The CDR3 DNA is TGTGCCCAGACCCTAGCGGGGGGCTCCTACGAGCAGTACTTC. This codes for CAQTLAGGSYEQYF. Full variable domain (remainder filled in from reference TRBV30 and TRBJ2-7): SQTIHQWPATLVQPVGSPLSLECTVEGTSNPNLYWYRQAAGRGLQLLFYSVGIGQISSEVPQNLSASRPQDRQFILSSKKLLLSDSGFYLCAQTLAGGSYEQYFGPGTRLTVT.

On this clonotype itself: Sequence at one end of the junction differs from germline and may be a read error. V usage is TRBV28 and J usage is TRBJ1-1; no clear D. This CDR3 spans 13 amino acids. Germline CDR1 reads MDHEN; CDR2 reads SYDVKM. The CDR3 spells CATSDGGYTEAFF. CDR3 coding DNA: TGTGCCACCAGTGATGGCGGCTACACTGAAGCTTTCTTT.

Ten or more counts support this clonotype. V is TRBV20-1 and J is TRBJ1-1; TRBD1 matches 8 bases. The CDR3 consists of 14 residues. Germline V gene lookup returns CDR1 DFQATT and CDR2 SNEGSKA (reference sequence). V lost 5 bases to trimming and J lost 2 bases; unmatched junction nucleotides: 7. The CDR3 loop reads CSAAAGGRNTEAFF. CDR3 nucleotide sequence: TGCAGTGCTGCAGCAGGGGGCCGTAACACTGAAGCTTTCTTT.

This clonotype was counted at least ten times. The V call is TRBV28, the J call TRBJ2-5; D is undetermined. The CDR3 has 14 residues. V lost 3 bases to trimming and J lost 5 bases, with 13 bases between them. Germline V lookup: CDR1 MDHEN, CDR2 SYDVKM. CDR3 sequence (DNA): TGTGCCAGCAGTTTTGTGCGACAAGAGGAGACCCAGTACTTC. Translated: CASSFVRQEETQYF.

There are many counts of this clonotype. The rearrangement joins TRBV12-3 or TRBV12-4 to TRBJ1-3, with 8 bases fitting TRBD1. CDR3 size: 14 residues. V lost 6 bases and J lost 4; bases outside the gene matches: 5. CDR3 DNA sequence: TGTGCCAGCAGCCAGGGGGCCTCCGGAAACACCATATATTTT. It encodes CASSQGASGNTIYF.

This clonotype was seen a handful of times. V and J are TRBV24-1 and TRBJ1-2, with a possible D match to TRBD1 (5 bases). V shed 8 bases and J shed 0 bases, with 12 bases lying between them. The CDR3 sequence is 14 residues long. Germline values: CDR1 KGHDR, CDR2 SFDVKD. For the CDR3, the DNA is TGTGCCACCATAACGGGACCAGCTAACTATGGCTACACCTTC. This translates into CATITGPANYGYTF.

The chain couples TRBV19 to TRBJ1-1; 7 bases are a match to TRBD1. Per the germline V gene, CDR1 is LNHDA and CDR2 is SQIVND (reference sequence). V gave up 5 bases and J gave up 2 bases; unmatched junction bases: 11. CDR3 length: 16 residues. This CDR3 is CASSVPGQLINTEAFF. The CDR3 DNA sequence: TGTGCCAGTAGTGTCCCGGGACAGCTGATAAACACTGAAGCTTTCTTT.

This clonotype was picked up many times. The chain is built from TRBV6-1 and TRBJ1-1; D unclear. The V and J ends lost 7 bases and 6 bases respectively, with 18 bases between them. This CDR3 has 14 amino acids. Germline V gene sequence: CDR1 MNHNS, CDR2 SASEGT. CDR3 sequence: CASIPAGAWAEAFF. The DNA for the CDR3 is TGTGCCAGCATCCCGGCAGGAGCCTGGGCTGAAGCTTTCTTT.

This clonotype was observed at least ten times. V usage is TRBV6-2 or TRBV6-3 and J usage is TRBJ1-1, with D unclear. This CDR3 contains 15 residues. Trimming removed 3 bases from V and 0 bases from J, with 11 bases in between. Germline assignment: CDR1 MNHEY and CDR2 SVGEGT. This chain's CDR3 is CASSYSRPMNTEAFF. DNA of the CDR3: TGTGCCAGCAGTTATTCGAGGCCCATGAACACTGAAGCTTTCTTT.

Only a few counts were recorded for this clonotype. The V gene is TRBV7-2, the J gene TRBJ1-1; a possible D gene is TRBD1 (5 bases). Germline V gene data show CDR1 as SGHTA and CDR2 as FQGNSA. The ends were cut back, 3 bases at V and 4 bases at J, with 15 bases in the middle. The CDR3 runs to 15 residues. The CDR3 protein is CASSFAGTVSTEAFF. The CDR3 coding sequence is TGTGCCAGCAGCTTCGCCGGGACCGTTAGCACTGAAGCTTTCTTT. Full variable domain (missing parts from reference TRBV7-2 and TRBJ1-1): GAGVSQSPSNKVTEKGKDVELRCDPISGHTALYWYRQSLGQGLEFLIYFQGNSAPDKSGLPSDRFSAERTGGSVSTLTIQRTQQEDSAVYLCASSFAGTVSTEAFFGQGTRLTVV.